A selection of T cell receptor beta chains follows, all from one sample in a study of cytomegalovirus exposure and HLA in healthy donors. Assay: immunoSEQ multiplex PCR; the TCRdb copy retains only in-frame clones and omits some. The table shows 64,000 or so clones, with approximately 63% occurring only once. The sequenced sample consisted of PBMCs. The receptors derive from a woman between 50 and 59 years old in good health and CMV-seropositive. The CDR3 runs from the conserved cysteine through the conserved F or W.

v_call: TRBV6-1; j_call: TRBJ2-5; cdr3_aa: CASSEGTIQETQYF
v_call: TRBV4-3; j_call: TRBJ2-3; cdr3_aa: CASSQKGLEGDTQYF
v_call: TRBV7-8; j_call: TRBJ2-3; cdr3_aa: CASSFLTGGGDTQYF
v_call: TRBV11-2; j_call: TRBJ1-6; cdr3_aa: CASSFQSGTANSPLHF
v_call: TRBV7-9; j_call: TRBJ2-5; cdr3_aa: CASTTRGGEETQYF
v_call: TRBV6-5; j_call: TRBJ2-5; cdr3_aa: CASSGLGGETQYF
v_call: TRBV5-8; j_call: TRBJ1-1; cdr3_aa: CASSPPFGNTEAFF
v_call: TRBV30; j_call: TRBJ2-2; cdr3_aa: CAWSGSTGELFF
v_call: TRBV7-8; j_call: TRBJ2-7; cdr3_aa: CASSRGPAWGLEQYF
v_call: TRBV4-1; j_call: TRBJ1-2; cdr3_aa: CASSQIKGSGTDGYTF
v_call: TRBV21-1; j_call: TRBJ1-1; cdr3_aa: CASHLVQGMNTEAFF
v_call: TRBV27; j_call: TRBJ2-1; cdr3_aa: CASREGAGGFIEQFF
v_call: TRBV11-2; j_call: TRBJ2-7; cdr3_aa: CASSPLKRGSGAEYEQYF
v_call: TRBV27; j_call: TRBJ2-1; cdr3_aa: CASSLSDRVRNEQFF
v_call: TRBV2; j_call: TRBJ2-5; cdr3_aa: CASRRGQRETQYF
v_call: TRBV5-5; j_call: TRBJ1-3; cdr3_aa: CASSLDRGAGNTIYF
v_call: TRBV9; j_call: TRBJ2-2; cdr3_aa: CASSGQAANTGELFF
v_call: TRBV4-1; j_call: TRBJ2-1; cdr3_aa: CASSQHDSGTTYNEQFF
v_call: TRBV10-3; j_call: TRBJ1-1; cdr3_aa: CAISEPQGRTAEAFF
v_call: TRBV7-2; j_call: TRBJ2-1; cdr3_aa: CASSWGLARNEQFF
v_call: TRBV11-2; j_call: TRBJ2-7; cdr3_aa: CAGRPTGSYEQYF
v_call: TRBV28; j_call: TRBJ1-5; cdr3_aa: CASIEVLGNQPQHF
v_call: TRBV19; j_call: TRBJ1-4; cdr3_aa: CASGTTGGNEKLFF
v_call: TRBV18; j_call: TRBJ2-7; cdr3_aa: CASYETGTYEQYF
v_call: TRBV6-5; j_call: TRBJ1-5; cdr3_aa: CASRYAMSSNQPQHF
v_call: TRBV15; j_call: TRBJ2-2; cdr3_aa: CATSRDQSANTGELFF
v_call: TRBV6-1; j_call: TRBJ2-7; cdr3_aa: CASSEARVGTGVGGYEQYF
v_call: TRBV5-5; j_call: TRBJ1-5; cdr3_aa: CASTLTGGQPQHF
v_call: TRBV13; j_call: TRBJ1-1; cdr3_aa: CASSRQGQGHTEAFF
v_call: TRBV6-1; j_call: TRBJ2-2; cdr3_aa: CASSEAAGGTGELFF
v_call: TRBV14; j_call: TRBJ2-2; cdr3_aa: CASSQFQATGELFF
v_call: TRBV10-3; j_call: TRBJ1-6; cdr3_aa: CAIGPGENSPLHF
v_call: TRBV7-7; j_call: TRBJ2-2; cdr3_aa: CASSSGLVLGELFF
v_call: TRBV11-2; j_call: TRBJ2-5; cdr3_aa: CASSLDRVAWAVFGETQYF
v_call: TRBV11-2; j_call: TRBJ2-3; cdr3_aa: CASSLGGTGNTDTQYF
v_call: TRBV7-7; j_call: TRBJ2-2; cdr3_aa: CASSYRAGELFF
v_call: TRBV7-8; j_call: TRBJ2-7; cdr3_aa: CASSRTGTDYEQYF
v_call: TRBV6-1; j_call: TRBJ1-2; cdr3_aa: CASEYRTGINYGYTF
v_call: TRBV6-5; j_call: TRBJ2-4; cdr3_aa: CASSYSSGQNIQYF
v_call: TRBV29-1; j_call: TRBJ1-6; cdr3_aa: CSVPGQGGNSPLHF
v_call: TRBV5-6; j_call: TRBJ2-7; cdr3_aa: CASGRRVAGDLYEQYF
v_call: TRBV5-1; j_call: TRBJ1-4; cdr3_aa: CASSRTGVDEKLFF
v_call: TRBV25-1; j_call: TRBJ1-2; cdr3_aa: CASSEYRSGDGYTF
v_call: TRBV14; j_call: TRBJ1-2; cdr3_aa: CASSQVGLLTGGYTF
v_call: TRBV5-1; j_call: TRBJ2-7; cdr3_aa: CASRTRHSVYEQYF
v_call: TRBV4-3; j_call: TRBJ1-4; cdr3_aa: CASSQAGTNEKLFF